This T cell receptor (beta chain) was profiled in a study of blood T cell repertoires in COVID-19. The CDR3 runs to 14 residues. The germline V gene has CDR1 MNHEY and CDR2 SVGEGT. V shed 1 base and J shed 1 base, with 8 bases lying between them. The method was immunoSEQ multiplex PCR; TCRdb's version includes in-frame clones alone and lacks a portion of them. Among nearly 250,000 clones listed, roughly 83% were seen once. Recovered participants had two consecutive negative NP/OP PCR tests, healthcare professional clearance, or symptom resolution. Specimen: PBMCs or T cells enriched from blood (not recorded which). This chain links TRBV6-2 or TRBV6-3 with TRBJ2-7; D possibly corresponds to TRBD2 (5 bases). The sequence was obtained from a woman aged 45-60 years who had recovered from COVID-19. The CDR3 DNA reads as TGTGCCAGCAGTTACTACGGGGAGTCCTACGAGCAGTACTTC. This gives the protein CASSYYGESYEQYF.